Shown below are 18 T cell receptor beta chains from a single sample sequenced in a study of cytomegalovirus exposure and HLA in healthy donors. PCR amplification relied on 60 Vbeta primers (plus 13 Jbeta primers). The data were produced by immunoSEQ multiplex PCR, yet TCRdb's version contains in-frame clones alone and is incomplete. The data contain about 97,000 clones, 73% of them seen just once; the ten biggest clones take up over 3%. What was sequenced was PBMCs. These receptors came from a man between 35 and 55 years old in good health and CMV-seronegative.

J is TRBJ2-7 and V is TRBV11-3; TRBD1 agrees at 7 bases. The CDR3 spans 13 residues. Germline V gives CDR1 SGHNT, CDR2 YENEEA. V lost 5 bases to trimming and J lost 3 bases; unmatched junction nucleotides: 4. CDR3 residues: CASSAGTVYEQYF. Written as DNA, the CDR3 is TGTGCCAGCAGCGCCGGGACAGTCTACGAGCAGTACTTC.

In this sample, this clone turned up a few times. The chain is built from TRBV2 and TRBJ1-3, with D perhaps matching TRBD1 (5 bases). V was shortened by 4 bases and J by 0 bases, with 16 bases between the two germline ends. Germline V gene sequence: CDR1 SNHLY, CDR2 FYNNEI. The CDR3 loop spans 17 amino acids. DNA for the CDR3: TGTGCCAGCAGTGTTCTAATCTCAGGGCGCTCTGGAAACACCATATATTTT. Translated, it gives CASSVLISGRSGNTIYF.

This clone was recorded a few times. V is TRBV5-1 and J is TRBJ1-5, with 7 positions matching TRBD1. Per germline, CDR1 SGHRS and CDR2 YFSETQ. Trimming cost V 4 bases and J 3 bases; bases outside gene matches: 7. The CDR3 extends over 15 amino acids. The CDR3 DNA is TGCGCCAGCAGCCTGACAGGGCAGGCCAATCAGCCCCAGCATTTT. Its translation is CASSLTGQANQPQHF.

The chain combines TRBV13 with TRBJ1-2; D is ambiguous. V was cut by 5 bases and J by 7 bases, with 8 bases left in between. The germline V gene encodes CDR1 PRHDT and CDR2 FYEKMQ (reference sequence). This CDR3 region has 11 residues. The CDR3 loop is CASSQFGGYTF. CDR3 in DNA: TGTGCCAGCAGCCAGTTTGGTGGCTACACCTTC. Full variable domain (remainder filled in from reference TRBV13 and TRBJ1-2): AAGVIQSPRHLIKEKRETATLKCYPIPRHDTVYWYQQGPGQDPQFLISFYEKMQSDKGSIPDRFSAQQFSDYHSELNMSSLELGDSALYFCASSQFGGYTFGSGTRLTVV.

The chain employs TRBV28 and TRBJ2-7, with a tentative D call TRBD1 (5 bases). This CDR3 region has 16 residues. Trimming took 2 bases from V and 3 from J, leaving 17 bases between them. From germline, CDR1 is MDHEN and CDR2 SYDVKM. CDR3 DNA: TGTGCCAGCAGTTTAAGGTCAGGGATCAGCATCTACGAGCAGTACTTC. Translation gives CASSLRSGISIYEQYF.

This clone was counted only a few times. The chain links TRBV5-1 to TRBJ1-1; 7 bases line up with TRBD1. The V gene's germline CDR1 is SGHRS and CDR2 YFSETQ. V lost 1 base and J lost 6; bases outside the gene matches: 9. The CDR3 is 15 amino acids. CDR3 bases: TGCGCCAGCAGCTTGCCGGGACAGAGGGGCGCTGAAGCTTTCTTT. Its protein product is CASSLPGQRGAEAFF.

In nucleotides, the CDR3 is TGTGCTAGTGGTTGGACAGGGGGCCTCCGTAATTCACCCCTCCACTTT. It is translated as CASGWTGGLRNSPLHF. The chain joins TRBV12-5 to TRBJ1-6; 11 positions agree with TRBD1. The CDR3 is 16 amino acids. Germline CDR1 LGHNT, CDR2 FRNRAP. V shed 4 bases, J shed 6 bases, and the junction held 5 bases outside the gene matches.

The CDR3 DNA reads as TGTGCCAGCAGACGGGAATCGAACACCGGGGAGCTGTTTTTT. This sequence encodes CASRRESNTGELFF. V is TRBV2 and J is TRBJ2-2; D might be TRBD2 (5 bases). Trimming stripped 6 bases from V and 0 bases from J, with 8 bases between. The germline V gene encodes CDR1 SNHLY and CDR2 FYNNEI. This CDR3 region has 14 residues.

The chain employs TRBV4-1 and TRBJ1-1; D ambiguous. Germline V gene lookup returns CDR1 MGHRA and CDR2 YSYEKL. The length of the CDR3 is 15 residues. The germline V and J ends were trimmed by 3 bases and 3 bases, with 14 bases remaining between them. CDR3 DNA sequence: TGCGCCAGCAGCCATCCCCTGAGAAGAGACACTGAAGCTTTCTTT. Its translation is CASSHPLRRDTEAFF.

About this clone: The junction departs from the called germline gene at one end, perhaps through a read error. The identical CDR3 is also encoded by other nucleotide sequences in the sample. V and J are TRBV27 and TRBJ1-2; the D is unclear. The CDR3 loop spans 13 amino acids. Germline CDR1 reads MNHEY; CDR2 reads SMNVEV (reference sequence). The DNA for the CDR3 is TGTGCCAGCAGTTTAGGTAGAGTGAATGGTTACACCTTC. This sequence encodes CASSLGRVNGYTF.

This sequence joins TRBV7-9 and TRBJ1-4; D gene uncertain. V was shortened by 4 bases and J by 5 bases, with 5 bases between the two germline ends. Germline V gene sequence: CDR1 SEHNR, CDR2 FQNEAQ (reference sequence). The CDR3 has 12 residues. In DNA, the CDR3 is TGTGCCAGCAGCTCTCTGAATGAAAAACTGTTTTTT. Its protein product is CASSSLNEKLFF.

The chain joins TRBV5-1 to TRBJ2-3; the match to TRBD2 covers 10 bases. This CDR3 contains 15 residues. V was pared by 0 bases and J by 6 bases, with 4 bases of the junction left unmatched. Germline CDR1 and CDR2: SGHRS and YFSETQ. CDR3 bases: TGCGCCAGCAGCTTGGGACTAGCGGGTGCGGATACGCAGTATTTT. It specifies CASSLGLAGADTQYF.

V gene TRBV30 combines with J gene TRBJ1-5, with D possibly matching TRBD1 (5 bases). The CDR3 has 15 amino acids. Looked up from germline, CDR1 is GTSNPN and CDR2 is SVGIG (reference sequence). Trimming took 2 bases from V and 7 from J, leaving 18 bases between them. CDR3 region: CAWSSGGVREQPQHF. CDR3 sequence (DNA): TGTGCCTGGAGTAGCGGGGGAGTGCGAGAACAGCCCCAGCATTTT.

The gene calls are TRBV7-9 and TRBJ2-5; no definite D call. This CDR3 region has 16 residues. V lost 1 base, J lost 2 bases, and 14 bases lay in between. Looked up from germline, CDR1 is SEHNR and CDR2 is FQNEAQ (reference sequence). The chain's CDR3 is CASSLVFEQPQETQYF. The CDR3 DNA is TGTGCCAGCAGCTTAGTTTTTGAACAACCACAAGAGACCCAGTACTTC.

This clone has ten or more counts. The rearrangement joins TRBV5-6 to TRBJ2-1; TRBD2 matches at 8 bases. Unmatched junction bases numbered 1, after V lost 2 bases and J lost 0 bases. CDR1 and CDR2 (germline): SGHDT, YYEEEE. CDR3 length: 15 residues. CDR3: CASSFGGASYNEQFF. The DNA for the CDR3 is TGTGCCAGCAGCTTCGGGGGGGCCTCCTACAATGAGCAGTTCTTC.

V is TRBV6-1 and J is TRBJ2-7, with D uncertain. The CDR3 spans 15 residues. Germline V gene sequence: CDR1 MNHNS, CDR2 SASEGT. V lost 0 bases, J lost 1 base, and 10 bases lay in between. The CDR3 sequence is CASSEAVPGSYEQYF. CDR3 DNA: TGTGCCAGCAGTGAAGCGGTCCCGGGTTCCTACGAGCAGTACTTC.

The V gene is TRBV13, the J gene TRBJ2-3, with D perhaps TRBD1 (6 bases). Trimming took 5 bases from V and 4 from J, leaving 16 bases between them. This CDR3 comprises 15 residues. Per germline, CDR1 PRHDT and CDR2 FYEKMQ (reference sequence). The CDR3 region is CASSPGHSRADTQYF. CDR3 DNA sequence: TGTGCCAGCAGCCCGGGACACTCCAGAGCAGATACGCAGTATTTT.

The chain recombines TRBV19 with TRBJ2-7; TRBD1 matches 8 bases. V shed 3 bases, J shed 3 bases, and the junction held 13 bases outside the gene matches. CDR3 length: 17 amino acids. The germline gives CDR1 LNHDA, CDR2 SQIVND (reference sequence). The CDR3 DNA reads TGTGCCAGTAGTATTCAAAGGGCCTGGGACAGGAACTACGAGCAGTACTTC. Translating gives CASSIQRAWDRNYEQYF.